The TCR beta chain described here comes from a study of chemoradiotherapy in HPV16-positive cancers. Study background: Functional T-cell assays on a couple of HPV16-positive patients' cells defined candidate HPV-specific clones and common TCR motifs. Study-wide results and caveats: For HPV16-positive patients, expanding HPV-responsive T cells associated with longer recurrence-free survival. The functional HPV-specific definition rests on just two HPV16-positive patients. Non-HPV-specific T cells did not expand in tumors during treatment, whereas candidate HPV-specific clones and E7-related motifs did.

Germline V gives CDR1 LNHDA, CDR2 SQIVND (reference sequence). Trimming shortened V by 9 bases and J by 0 bases, and 11 bases separated the two germline ends. The CDR3 is 13 residues long. Remarks on this clone: The antigen is not known.

The data were produced by immunoSEQ multiplex PCR, yet TCRdb's version contains in-frame clones alone and is incomplete. The sample includes about 68,000 clones, around nine tenths of them seen just once. V is TRBV19 and J is TRBJ1-1; D not certain. This clonotype was obtained from a human donor with HPV-associated anogenital cancer. The specimen was blood, collected from a patient who underwent chemoradiotherapy. CDR3 sequence: CASKLQMNTEAFF. The CDR3 region has the DNA TGTGCCAGCAAGTTGCAGATGAACACTGAAGCTTTCTTT. Supplemented by reference TRBV19 and TRBJ1-1, the full variable domain reads DGGITQSPKYLFRKEGQNVTLSCEQNLNHDAMYWYRQDPGQGLRLIYYSQIVNDFQKGDIAEGYSVSREKKESFPLTVTSAQKNPTAFYLCASKLQMNTEAFFGQGTRLTVV.